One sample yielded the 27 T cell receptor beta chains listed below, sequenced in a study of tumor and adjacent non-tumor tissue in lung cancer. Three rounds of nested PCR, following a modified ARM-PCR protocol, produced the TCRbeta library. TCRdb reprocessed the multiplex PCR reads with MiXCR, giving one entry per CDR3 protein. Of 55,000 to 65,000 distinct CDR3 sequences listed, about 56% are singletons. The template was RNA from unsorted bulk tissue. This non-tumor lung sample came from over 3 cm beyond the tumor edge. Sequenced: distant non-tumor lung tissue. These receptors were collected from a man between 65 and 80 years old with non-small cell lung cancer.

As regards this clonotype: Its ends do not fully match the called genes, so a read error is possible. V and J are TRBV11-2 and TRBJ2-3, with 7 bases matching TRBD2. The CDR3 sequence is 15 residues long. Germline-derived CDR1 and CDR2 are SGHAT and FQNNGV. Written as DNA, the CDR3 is TGCGCCAGCAGCGGGGTGGTTGGGGCTGGAGATACGCAGTATTTT. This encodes CASSGVVGAGDTQYF.

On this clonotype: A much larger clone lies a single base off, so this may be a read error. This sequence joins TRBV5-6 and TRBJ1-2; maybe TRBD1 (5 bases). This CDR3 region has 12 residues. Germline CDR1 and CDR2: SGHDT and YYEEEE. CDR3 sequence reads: CASSFDYGNRQF. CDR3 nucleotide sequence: TGTGCCAGCAGCTTTGATTATGGAAACAGGCAATTC.

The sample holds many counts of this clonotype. CDR3 nucleotides: TGTGCCAGCAGTTCCATAGCGGGACGCCAGTTCTTC. This encodes CASSSIAGRQFF. The rearrangement joins TRBV12-3 or TRBV12-4 to TRBJ2-1, with 8 bases matching TRBD2. The V and J ends lost 4 bases and 13 bases, in that order; junction bases with no gene match: 6. This CDR3 comprises 12 residues.

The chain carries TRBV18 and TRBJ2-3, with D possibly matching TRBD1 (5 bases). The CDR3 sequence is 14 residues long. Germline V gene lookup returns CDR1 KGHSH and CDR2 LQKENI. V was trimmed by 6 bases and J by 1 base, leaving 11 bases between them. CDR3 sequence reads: CASSARARTDTQYF. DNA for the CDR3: TGTGCCAGCTCGGCCAGGGCCCGCACAGATACGCAGTATTTT.

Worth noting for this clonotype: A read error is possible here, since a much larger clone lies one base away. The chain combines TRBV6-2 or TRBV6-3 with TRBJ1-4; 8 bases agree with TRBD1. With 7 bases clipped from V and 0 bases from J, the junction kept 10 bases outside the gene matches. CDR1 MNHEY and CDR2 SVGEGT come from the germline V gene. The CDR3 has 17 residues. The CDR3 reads CASTKGQERSTNEKLFF. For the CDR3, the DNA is TGTGCCAGCACTAAGGGACAGGAGAGATCAACTAATGAAAAACTGTTTTTT.

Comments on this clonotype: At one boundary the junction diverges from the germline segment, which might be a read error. DNA of the CDR3: TGTGCCAGTAGCTCCATAAACCCGACAGGGAACACAGATACGCAGTATTTT. Its translation: CASSSINPTGNTDTQYF. The genes are TRBV7-3 and TRBJ2-3, with 7 positions matching TRBD1. Germline-derived CDR1 and CDR2 are SGHTA and FQGTGA. The CDR3 covers 17 residues.

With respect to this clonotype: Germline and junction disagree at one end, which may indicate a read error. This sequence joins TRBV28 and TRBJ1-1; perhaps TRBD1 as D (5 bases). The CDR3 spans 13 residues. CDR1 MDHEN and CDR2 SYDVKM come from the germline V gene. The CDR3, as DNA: TGTGCCAGCAGTGGGGGGTTGGGCACTGAAACTTTCTTT. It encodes CASSGGLGTETFF.

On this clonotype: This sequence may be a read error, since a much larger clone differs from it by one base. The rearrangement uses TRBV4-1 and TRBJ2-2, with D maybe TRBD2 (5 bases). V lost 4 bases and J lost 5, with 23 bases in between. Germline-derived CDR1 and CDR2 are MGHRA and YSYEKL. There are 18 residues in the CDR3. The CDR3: CASSRNDGERAFTGELFF. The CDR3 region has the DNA TGCGCCAGCAGCCGCAACGACGGCGAGAGGGCCTTTACCGGGGAGCTGTTTTTT.

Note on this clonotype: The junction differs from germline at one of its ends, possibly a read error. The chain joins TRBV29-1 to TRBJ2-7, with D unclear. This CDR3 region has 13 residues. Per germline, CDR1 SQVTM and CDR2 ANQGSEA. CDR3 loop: CGVKDVIAYEQYF. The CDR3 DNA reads TGCGGCGTTAAAGATGTCATCGCCTACGAGCAGTACTTC.

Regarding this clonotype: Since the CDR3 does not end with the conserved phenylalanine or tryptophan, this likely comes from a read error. The CDR3 DNA follows: TGCGCCAGCAGTCAATCCCCCCTGAGTTACGAGCAGTACCTC. This sequence encodes CASSQSPLSYEQYL. This chain connects TRBV4-1 to TRBJ2-7; D call uncertain. Germline CDR1 and CDR2: MGHRA and YSYEKL. Deletions cut 6 bases from V and 4 bases from J, with 16 bases between. The CDR3 totals 14 residues.

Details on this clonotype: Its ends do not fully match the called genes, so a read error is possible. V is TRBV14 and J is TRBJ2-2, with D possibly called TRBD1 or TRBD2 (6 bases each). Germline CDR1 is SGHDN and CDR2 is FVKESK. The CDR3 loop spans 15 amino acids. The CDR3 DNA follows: TGTGCTAGCAGCCAAGAACTAGCAGGGGCCGGGGAGCTGTTTTTT. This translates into CASSQELAGAGELFF. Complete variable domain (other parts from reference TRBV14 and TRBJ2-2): EAGVTQFPSHSVIEKGQTVTLRCDPISGHDNLYWYRRVMGKEIKFLLHFVKESKQDESGMPNNRFLAERTGGTYSTLKVQPAELEDSGVYFCASSQELAGAGELFFGEGSRLTVL.

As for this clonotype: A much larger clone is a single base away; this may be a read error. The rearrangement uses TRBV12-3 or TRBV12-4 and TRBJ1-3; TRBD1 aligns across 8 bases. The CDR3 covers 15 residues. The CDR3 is CTSSLGQGDGNTIYF. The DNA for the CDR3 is TGTACCAGCAGTTTAGGACAGGGAGACGGTAACACCATATATTTT.

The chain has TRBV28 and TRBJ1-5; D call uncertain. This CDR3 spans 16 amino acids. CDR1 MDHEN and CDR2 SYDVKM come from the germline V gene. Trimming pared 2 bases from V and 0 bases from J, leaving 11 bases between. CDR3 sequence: CASSLGRGLSNQPQHF. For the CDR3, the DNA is TGTGCCAGCAGTTTAGGAAGAGGACTTAGCAATCAGCCCCAGCATTTT.

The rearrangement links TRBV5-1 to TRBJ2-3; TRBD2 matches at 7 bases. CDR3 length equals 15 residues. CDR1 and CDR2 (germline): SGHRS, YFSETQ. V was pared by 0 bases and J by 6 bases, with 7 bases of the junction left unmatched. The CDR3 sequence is CASSLEGLRVDTQYF. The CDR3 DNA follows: TGCGCCAGCAGCTTGGAGGGACTAAGGGTGGATACGCAGTATTTT.

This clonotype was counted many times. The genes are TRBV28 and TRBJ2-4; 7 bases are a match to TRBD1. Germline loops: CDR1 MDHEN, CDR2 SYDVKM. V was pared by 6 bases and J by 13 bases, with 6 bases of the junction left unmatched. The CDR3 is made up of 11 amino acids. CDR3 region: CASRSGTVQYF. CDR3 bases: TGTGCCAGCAGATCCGGGACAGTACAGTACTTC.

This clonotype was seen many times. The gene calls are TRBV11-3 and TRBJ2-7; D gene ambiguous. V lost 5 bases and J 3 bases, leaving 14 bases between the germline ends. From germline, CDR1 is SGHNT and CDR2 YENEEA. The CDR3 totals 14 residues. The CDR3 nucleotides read TGTGCCAGCAGCCCCCGACAAGGCCGCTACGAGCAGTACTTC. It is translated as CASSPRQGRYEQYF. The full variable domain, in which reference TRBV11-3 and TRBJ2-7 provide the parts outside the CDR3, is EAGVVQSPRYKIIEKKQPVAFWCNPISGHNTLYWYLQNLGQGPELLIRYENEEAVDDSQLPKDRFSAERLKGVDSTLKIQPAELGDSAVYLCASSPRQGRYEQYFGPGTRLTVT.

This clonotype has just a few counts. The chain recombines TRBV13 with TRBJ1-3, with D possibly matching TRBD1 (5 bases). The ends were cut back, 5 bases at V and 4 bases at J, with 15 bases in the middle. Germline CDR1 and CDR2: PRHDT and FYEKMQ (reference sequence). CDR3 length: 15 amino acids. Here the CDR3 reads CASSLMPGLGNTIYF. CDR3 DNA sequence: TGTGCCAGCAGCCTAATGCCAGGGCTAGGAAACACCATATATTTT.

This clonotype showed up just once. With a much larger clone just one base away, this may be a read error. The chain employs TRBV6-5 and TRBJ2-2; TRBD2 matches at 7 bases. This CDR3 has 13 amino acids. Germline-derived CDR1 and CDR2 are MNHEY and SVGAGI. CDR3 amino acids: CASRGGNTGELLF. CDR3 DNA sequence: TGTGCCAGCAGGGGAGGGAACACCGGGGAGCTGCTTTTT.

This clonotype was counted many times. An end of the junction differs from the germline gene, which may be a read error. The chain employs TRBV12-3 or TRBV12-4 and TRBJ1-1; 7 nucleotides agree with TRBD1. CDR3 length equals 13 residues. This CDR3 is CASSSQGNAEAFF. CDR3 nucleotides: TGTGCCAGCAGTTCACAGGGGAACGCTGAAGCTTTCTTT.

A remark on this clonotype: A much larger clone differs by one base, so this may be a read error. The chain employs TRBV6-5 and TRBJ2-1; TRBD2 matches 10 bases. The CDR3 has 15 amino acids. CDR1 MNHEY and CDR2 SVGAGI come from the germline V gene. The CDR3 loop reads CASKSLSGGNNEQSF. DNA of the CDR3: TGTGCCAGCAAAAGTCTTAGCGGGGGGAATAATGAGCAGTCCTTC.

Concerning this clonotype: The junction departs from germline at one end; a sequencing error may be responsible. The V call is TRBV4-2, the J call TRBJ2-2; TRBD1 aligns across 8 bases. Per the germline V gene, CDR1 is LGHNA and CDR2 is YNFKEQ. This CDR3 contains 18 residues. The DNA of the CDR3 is TGTGCCAGCAGCCAAGAGGACAGGGACCCATCGAACACAGGGGAGCTGTCCTTT. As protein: CASSQEDRDPSNTGELSF.

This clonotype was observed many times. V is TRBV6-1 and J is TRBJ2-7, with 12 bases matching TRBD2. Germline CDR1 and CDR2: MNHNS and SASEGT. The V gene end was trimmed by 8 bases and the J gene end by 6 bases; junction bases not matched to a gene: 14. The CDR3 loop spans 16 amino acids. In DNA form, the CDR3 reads TGTGCCAGCCCCCCCCCGTTGGGACTAGCGGGCCTCGAGCAGTACTTC. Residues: CASPPPLGLAGLEQYF.

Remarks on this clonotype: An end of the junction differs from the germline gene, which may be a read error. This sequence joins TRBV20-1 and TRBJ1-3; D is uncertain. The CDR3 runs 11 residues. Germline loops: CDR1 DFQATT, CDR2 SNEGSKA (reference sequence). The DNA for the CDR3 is TGCAGTGTTAGACGAGAGAACACCATATATTTT. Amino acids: CSVRRENTIYF.

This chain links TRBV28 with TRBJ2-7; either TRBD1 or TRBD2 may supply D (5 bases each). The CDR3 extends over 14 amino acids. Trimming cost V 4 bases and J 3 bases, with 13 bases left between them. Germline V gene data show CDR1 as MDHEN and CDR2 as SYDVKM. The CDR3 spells CASSWDQSYYEQYF. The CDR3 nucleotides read TGTGCCAGCAGTTGGGACCAAAGTTACTACGAGCAGTACTTC.

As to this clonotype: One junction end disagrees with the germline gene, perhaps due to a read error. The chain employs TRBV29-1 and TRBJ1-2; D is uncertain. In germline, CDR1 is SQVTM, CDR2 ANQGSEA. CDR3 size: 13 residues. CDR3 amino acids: CSVQPRCTYDYTF. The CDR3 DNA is TGCAGCGTTCAGCCCAGGTGCACATATGACTACACCTTC.

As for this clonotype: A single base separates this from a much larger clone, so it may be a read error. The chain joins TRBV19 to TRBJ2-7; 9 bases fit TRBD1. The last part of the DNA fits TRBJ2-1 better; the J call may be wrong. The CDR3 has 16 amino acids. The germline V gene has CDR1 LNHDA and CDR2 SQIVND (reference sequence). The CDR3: CASSTRTGEGSYEQFF. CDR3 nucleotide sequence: TGTGCCAGTAGTACCCGGACAGGGGAGGGATCCTACGAGCAGTTCTTC.

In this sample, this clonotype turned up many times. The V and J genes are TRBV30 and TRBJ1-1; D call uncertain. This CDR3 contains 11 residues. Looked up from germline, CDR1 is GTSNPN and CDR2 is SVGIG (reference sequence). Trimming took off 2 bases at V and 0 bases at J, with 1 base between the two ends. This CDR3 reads CAWSLNTEAFF. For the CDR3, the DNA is TGTGCCTGGAGTTTGAACACTGAAGCTTTCTTT.